This T cell receptor beta chain was captured by sequencing in a study of radiotherapy plus CTLA-4 blockade in lung cancer (dated by TCRdb to the late 2010s). With respect to the entire study: Among the enrolled patients, 15% to 20% had an objective response, and 31% reached disease control.

The library was produced with the immunoSEQ multiplex PCR assay. Entries here come from immuneACCESS through TCRdb and include only in-frame sequences with V and J called. Some clones fail to appear in such tables; in the studies checked, an unresolved V gene covers under half of the shortfall, and the cause of the remainder is unknown. A total of about 120,000 clones appear in this sample, roughly 80% of them only once. The ten largest clones take up approximately 5.2% of the sample. The study evaluated CTLA-4 blockade (ipilimumab) given together with focal radiation therapy in patients who had chemo-refractory metastatic non-small-cell lung cancer. Overall study results and their limits: The strongest predictors of response, as reported, were early dynamic changes in blood T cell clones along with a rise in serum interferon-beta after radiation. After treatment with radiotherapy and ipilimumab, TCR clones that originated in tumors expanded in peripheral blood.

Concerning this clone itself: What antigen it recognizes has not been identified. Base qualities are not at hand, and no much larger clone is one base apart.

According to the germline V gene, CDR1 reads SGHTA and CDR2 reads FQGTGA. Trimming at the junction amounts to 5 bases on V and 7 bases on J, and the germline ends lie 12 bases apart. The CDR3, cysteine through phenylalanine, is 13 amino acids long. Solely the CDR3 DNA is kept, with 39 bases framed from the first base. Rearrangement joined TRBV7-3 to TRBJ2-1; perhaps TRBD1 is the D gene, with 5 bases matching. The receptor was isolated from a human donor with non-small cell lung cancer who had a partial response to radiotherapy plus ipilimumab. Sample: peripheral blood, taken from a patient treated with radiotherapy plus ipilimumab. The CDR3 loop reads CASSKAGWNEQFF. The DNA reads TGTGCCAGCAGCAAGGCAGGGTGGAATGAGCAGTTCTTC.